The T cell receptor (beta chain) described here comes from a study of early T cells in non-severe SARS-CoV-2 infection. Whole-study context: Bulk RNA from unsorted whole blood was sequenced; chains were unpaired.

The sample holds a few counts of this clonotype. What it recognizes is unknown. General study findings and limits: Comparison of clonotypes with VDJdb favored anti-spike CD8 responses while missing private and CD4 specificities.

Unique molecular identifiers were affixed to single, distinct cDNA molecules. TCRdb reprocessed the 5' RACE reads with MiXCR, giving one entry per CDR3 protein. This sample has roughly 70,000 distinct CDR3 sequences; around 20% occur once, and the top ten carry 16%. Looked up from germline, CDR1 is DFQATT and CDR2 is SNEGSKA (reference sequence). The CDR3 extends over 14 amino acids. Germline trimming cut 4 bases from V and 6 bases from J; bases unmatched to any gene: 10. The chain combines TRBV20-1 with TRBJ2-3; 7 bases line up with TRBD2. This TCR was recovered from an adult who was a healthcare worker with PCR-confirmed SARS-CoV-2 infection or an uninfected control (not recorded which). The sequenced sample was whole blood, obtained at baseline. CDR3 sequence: CSATPRLGGDTQYF. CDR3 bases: TGCAGTGCTACCCCCCGCCTGGGGGGGGATACGCAGTATTTT.